Shown below are 8 T cell receptor beta chains from a single sample sequenced in a study of blood T cell repertoires in COVID-19. Assay used: immunoSEQ multiplex PCR; TCRdb lists only in-frame clones, some missing. The sample has roughly 180,000 clones, 80% to 90% seen once. Sequences were obtained from peripheral blood. Receptors were obtained from a man between 65 and 85 years old with active or convalescent COVID-19.

This chain links TRBV7-9 with TRBJ2-5; possibly TRBD1 for D (6 bases). The CDR3 consists of 14 residues. V shed 6 bases and J shed 3 bases, with 14 bases lying between them. CDR1 is SEHNR and CDR2 is FQNEAQ in the germline V gene (reference sequence). In DNA form, the CDR3 reads TGTGCCAGCAGGAGAGGGACAAAAGAAGAGACCCAGTACTTC. This sequence encodes CASRRGTKEETQYF. The complete variable domain, with remaining parts taken from reference TRBV7-9 and TRBJ2-5, reads DTGVSQNPRHKITKRGQNVTFRCDPISEHNRLYWYRQTLGQGPEFLTYFQNEAQLEKSRLLSDRFSAERPKGSFSTLEIQRTEQGDSAMYLCASRRGTKEETQYFGPGTRLLVL.

The V and J genes are TRBV5-6 and TRBJ2-2; D gene ambiguous. There are 13 residues in the CDR3. Germline loops: CDR1 SGHDT, CDR2 YYEEEE. The V end lost 4 bases, the J end lost 6 bases, and 10 bases lay between the germline ends. The CDR3 spells CASSPLVAGELFF. The DNA for the CDR3 is TGTGCCAGCAGCCCTTTGGTAGCCGGGGAGCTGTTTTTT.

This chain connects TRBV18 to TRBJ2-2; D uncertain. The CDR3 sequence is 15 residues long. With 2 bases removed from V and 5 bases from J, the gap between germline ends came to 12 bases. Germline loops: CDR1 KGHSH, CDR2 LQKENI. CDR3 nucleotides: TGTGCCAGCTCACCAGGGCAAAGTAAGACCGGGGAGCTGTTTTTT. Its translation: CASSPGQSKTGELFF.

The J gene is TRBJ2-7, the V gene TRBV11-2; D may be TRBD2 (5 bases). CDR1 SGHAT and CDR2 FQNNGV come from the germline V gene. Trimming shortened V by 5 bases and J by 0 bases, and 14 bases separated the two germline ends. The CDR3 is made up of 15 amino acids. This CDR3 reads CASSGMRVHSYEQYF. Here the CDR3 DNA reads TGTGCCAGCAGCGGAATGAGGGTTCACTCCTACGAGCAGTACTTC.

To note about this clone: Within the sample, other DNA sequences also encode this same CDR3. V and J are TRBV12-3 or TRBV12-4 and TRBJ2-6; no reliable D call. This CDR3 region has 13 residues. V was clipped by 4 bases and J by 1 base, with 2 bases between them. CDR3 DNA: TGTGCCAGCAGTTCTTCTGGGGCCAACGTCCTGACTTTC. Translated: CASSSSGANVLTF.

The chain links TRBV19 to TRBJ2-2; 7 positions agree with TRBD1. CDR1 is LNHDA and CDR2 is SQIVND in the germline V gene (reference sequence). The CDR3 covers 14 residues. J was trimmed by 1 base and V by 7 bases; bases with no gene match: 3. The CDR3 nucleotides read TGTGCCAGTACAGGACAGGTGAACACCGGGGAGCTGTTTTTT. Protein sequence: CASTGQVNTGELFF.

This clone was detected only once. The chain joins TRBV10-3 to TRBJ1-5, with TRBD1 identical over 7 bases. J lost 6 bases, V lost 2 bases, and 7 bases had no gene match. The CDR3 loop spans 15 amino acids. The germline gives CDR1 ENHRY, CDR2 SYGVKD. The CDR3 here is CAISELGQAGQPQHF. Written as DNA, the CDR3 is TGTGCCATCAGTGAGCTTGGACAGGCTGGTCAGCCCCAGCATTTT.

This chain links TRBV3-1 (or the pseudogene TRBV3-2) with TRBJ1-1, with 9 bases aligning to TRBD1. The CDR3 length is 16 residues. CDR1 is LGHDT and CDR2 is YNNKEL in the germline V gene (reference sequence). V dropped 3 bases and J dropped 4; count of bases not matched to a gene: 9. The CDR3 nucleotides are TGTGCCAGCAGCCACCGGAACAGGGGGCAGCGCACTGAAGCTTTCTTT. This gives the protein CASSHRNRGQRTEAFF.